This record concerns one TCR beta chain sequence. The data derive from a study of cytomegalovirus exposure and HLA in healthy donors. The V gene's germline CDR1 is LNHDA and CDR2 SQIVND (reference sequence). Trimming cost V 3 bases and J 7 bases; bases outside gene matches: 16. The CDR3 is made up of 17 amino acids. The PCR made use of 60 Vbeta and 13 Jbeta primers. Only in-frame clones appear in the TCRdb table, and some are missing; sequencing was by immunoSEQ multiplex PCR. The data show about 170,000 clones, around four fifths seen once. The receptor was isolated from a female donor in good health and CMV-seronegative. The rearrangement joins TRBV19 to TRBJ2-7, with 9 bases matching TRBD2. Sequenced: PBMCs. Here the CDR3 reads CASSMRGSSGTPLEQYF. CDR3 coding DNA: TGTGCCAGTAGTATGAGAGGGTCTAGCGGGACCCCTTTGGAGCAGTACTTC.